The 19 T cell receptor beta chains below all came from one sample that was sequenced in a study of tumor and adjacent non-tumor tissue in lung cancer. The library came from three nested PCR rounds adapted from ARM-PCR protocols. TCRdb reprocessed the multiplex PCR reads via MiXCR and lists one record per CDR3 protein. Of some 74,000 distinct CDR3 sequences detected, 72% appear once; the ten largest clones hold about 9.2%. RNA was extracted from bulk tissue without any cell sorting. The sequencing input was lung tumor tissue. These receptors were obtained from a middle-aged woman with non-small cell lung cancer.

The chain recombines TRBV29-1 with TRBJ1-2; D possibly corresponds to TRBD1 (6 bases). V was shortened by 5 bases and J by 5 bases, with 24 bases between the two germline ends. Per germline, CDR1 SQVTM and CDR2 ANQGSEA. The CDR3 contains 16 residues. The CDR3 DNA sequence: TGCAGCGTTCCTGGTGCCCGTACACAGGGTAGGTATGGCTACACCTTC. It yields the protein CSVPGARTQGRYGYTF.

The rearrangement joins TRBV6-5 to TRBJ2-1; D is perhaps TRBD1 (6 bases). CDR1 and CDR2 from the germline V gene are MNHEY and SVGAGI. Trimming cost V 7 bases and J 13 bases, with 20 bases left between them. The CDR3 length is 13 residues. Here the CDR3 reads CASIPRQDSKQFF. The CDR3 DNA is TGTGCCAGCATCCCCAGACAGGACAGTAAACAGTTCTTC.

As regards this clonotype: At one end the junction does not follow the germline gene, possibly because of a read error. The chain uses TRBV11-2 and TRBJ2-7, with TRBD1 as a possible D gene (5 bases). CDR3 length: 12 residues. Germline lookup yields CDR1 SGHAT and CDR2 FQNNGV. CDR3 region: CVSNHGEQVQYF. The CDR3 bases are TGTGTCAGCAACCATGGTGAACAGGTGCAGTACTTC.

The genes are TRBV7-9 and TRBJ2-1; 14 bases map to TRBD2. Germline V gene lookup returns CDR1 SEHNR and CDR2 FQNEAQ (reference sequence). Trimming at V came to 2 bases and at J to 9 bases, leaving 15 bases not matched to a gene. The CDR3 loop spans 19 amino acids. The CDR3 here is CASSLHSYGTSGRGGEQFF. Here the CDR3 DNA reads TGTGCCAGCAGCTTACACAGCTACGGGACTAGCGGGAGAGGGGGTGAGCAGTTCTTC.

As regards this clonotype: An end of the junction does not agree with germline; a read error may underlie this. The chain combines TRBV12-3 or TRBV12-4 with TRBJ1-5; no reliable D call. This CDR3 has 14 amino acids. The CDR3 spells CANSFLGLNQPQHF. CDR3 DNA: TGTGCTAACAGTTTCCTAGGCCTCAATCAGCCCCAGCACTTT.

On this clonotype: At one boundary the junction diverges from the germline segment, which might be a read error. The genes are TRBV11-1 and TRBJ1-4; D perhaps matches TRBD1 (6 bases). From germline, CDR1 is SGHAT and CDR2 FQDESV (reference sequence). The CDR3 loop spans 16 amino acids. This CDR3 is CTSSLDYETGSEELFF. CDR3 DNA: TGTACCAGCAGCTTAGACTACGAGACAGGATCCGAAGAACTGTTTTTC.

Regarding this clonotype: The junction departs from the called germline gene at one end, perhaps through a read error. V and J are TRBV12-3 or TRBV12-4 and TRBJ2-4, with 7 bases matching TRBD1. CDR3 length: 14 amino acids. CDR3 bases: TGTGCCAACAGTTTACAGGGGACCAAAAACATTCAGTACTTC. Its translation: CANSLQGTKNIQYF.

Regarding this clonotype: A much larger clone differs from this one at a single base, so this may be a read error. The chain uses TRBV30 and TRBJ1-2; D not resolved. The CDR3 loop spans 13 amino acids. Germline CDR1 reads GTSNPN; CDR2 reads SVGIG (reference sequence). The CDR3 DNA is TGTGCCTGGAGTAGGGCGCAGCGCTATGACTACACCTTC. This translates into CAWSRAQRYDYTF.

In regard to this clonotype: One junction end disagrees with the germline gene, perhaps due to a read error. The chain employs TRBV20-1 and TRBJ2-1; 9 bases match TRBD2. The CDR3 totals 16 residues. The germline CDR1 and CDR2 sequences are DFQATT and SNEGSKA (reference sequence). The CDR3 DNA reads TGCAATGCTAACACTTTGAGCGGGGGGAACTACAATGAGCAATTCTTC. This encodes CNANTLSGGNYNEQFF.

Details on this clonotype: One end of the junction is discordant with germline, which a read error may explain. The genes are TRBV12-3 or TRBV12-4 and TRBJ2-2, with TRBD1 matching over 7 bases. This CDR3 is built from 13 residues. CDR3 residues: CAIRDRVTGELLF. As DNA, the CDR3 is TGTGCCATCCGAGACAGGGTCACCGGGGAGCTGTTATTT.

Regarding this clonotype: Compared with germline, one end of the junction differs, possibly owing to a read error. The rearrangement links TRBV29-1 to TRBJ1-5; 7 bases are shared with TRBD1. Germline V lookup: CDR1 SQVTM, CDR2 ANQGSEA. This CDR3 is built from 12 residues. The CDR3 sequence: CSVGTGDQPQQF. The CDR3 DNA is TGCAGCGTTGGAACAGGGGATCAGCCCCAGCAGTTT.

In the case of this clonotype: A junction end diverges from the germline sequence, so it may reflect a read error. The chain recombines TRBV11-2 with TRBJ2-3; either TRBD1 or TRBD2 may supply D (7 bases each). Per germline, CDR1 SGHAT and CDR2 FQNNGV. There are 15 residues in the CDR3. For the CDR3, the DNA is TGTGCCGGCAGCATAGGGACTAACGGGACAGATACGCAGTATTTC. This sequence encodes CAGSIGTNGTDTQYF.

As concerns this clonotype: A clone one base away is much larger, so this may be a read error. CDR3 region: CASSFGKSTYEQYF. CDR3 DNA: TGTGCCAGCAGCTTTGGGAAGTCCACCTACGAGCAGTACTTC. This chain joins TRBV12-3 or TRBV12-4 and TRBJ2-7; no firm D call. V was trimmed by 6 bases and J by 2 bases, leaving 14 bases between them. This CDR3 spans 14 amino acids.

On this clonotype itself: The final CDR3 position lacks the conserved phenylalanine or tryptophan, pointing to a likely read error. The DNA is left out, because the CDR3 cannot be placed on it with certainty; the CDR3 is given as TCRdb lists it. The chain uses TRBV4-2 and TRBJ2-2. The CDR3 spans 14 amino acids, including both terminal residues. Germline-derived CDR1 and CDR2 are LGHNA and YNFKEQ. The CDR3 protein is CASSQVGYTGELVS.

This chain links TRBV20-1 with TRBJ2-7, with D possibly matching TRBD2 (6 bases). The CDR3 is 15 amino acids. Per the germline V gene, CDR1 is DFQATT and CDR2 is SNEGSKA (reference sequence). V gave up 3 bases and J gave up 2 bases, with 17 bases separating them. DNA of the CDR3: TGCAGTGCTAGGGACCGGGTACTAGCCACCTACGAGCAGTACTTC. It translates to CSARDRVLATYEQYF.

This clonotype was recorded many times. V and J are TRBV6-5 and TRBJ2-5; D may be TRBD1 or TRBD2 (5 bases each). CDR1 is MNHEY and CDR2 is SVGAGI in the germline V gene. CDR3 length equals 14 residues. V lost 5 bases, J lost 3 bases, and 13 bases lay in between. CDR3 residues: CASSAQGEEETQYF. DNA for the CDR3: TGTGCCAGCAGTGCCCAGGGAGAGGAAGAGACCCAGTACTTC.

This clonotype showed up just a few times. It is likely a read error, because the conserved phenylalanine at the end of the CDR3 is missing. This chain joins TRBV28 and TRBJ1-1, with D maybe TRBD1 (5 bases). V lost 5 bases, J lost 8 bases, and 15 bases lay in between. Germline V gene data show CDR1 as MDHEN and CDR2 as SYDVKM. This CDR3 has 13 amino acids. The CDR3 loop is CASSLTPGTEAFI. In DNA form, the CDR3 reads TGTGCCAGCAGTCTCACCCCCGGGACCGAAGCTTTCATT.

By its share, this clonotype is large. This sequence joins TRBV12-3 or TRBV12-4 and TRBJ1-1; D is undetermined. V lost 10 bases and J 4 bases, leaving 16 bases between the germline ends. The CDR3 has 13 residues. CDR3 coding DNA: TGTGCCACCCAGTCGAATATAGCCACTGAAGCTTTCTTT. This gives the protein CATQSNIATEAFF.

Turning to this clonotype: One end of the junction is discordant with germline, which a read error may explain. V is TRBV6-6 and J is TRBJ2-3; possible D gene TRBD2, 5 bases. Germline lookup yields CDR1 MNHNY and CDR2 SVGAGI (reference sequence). The CDR3 consists of 14 residues. CDR3 sequence (DNA): TGTGCTAGCACTTCACACTCTAGCACAGATACGCGGTATTTT. Its protein product is CASTSHSSTDTRYF.